The count of the clone carrying this T cell receptor (beta chain) is one. Its cognate antigen is unknown. The data stem from a study of CD8 T cells in ankylosing spondylitis. Overall study results and limits: In the blood and synovial fluid of reactive arthritis, some motif variants had been previously reported. Disease-linked clones proved CD8+ and comparatively uncommon in peripheral blood. It appeared that ankylosing spondylitis blood was characterized by a TCR beta motif of fewer than 10 highly homologous variants. Reportedly, disease-linked clones are significantly enriched in ankylosing spondylitis patients' matched synovial fluid.

Molecular-barcoded quantitative 5'-RACE produced these TCR beta libraries. A single record per CDR3 protein comes from TCRdb applying MiXCR to the 5' RACE reads. The sample has about 450,000 distinct CDR3 sequences, about 24% seen once; the top ten hold over 0.8%. This CDR3 is 16 amino acids long. Germline lookup yields CDR1 LGHNA and CDR2 YNFKEQ. V lost 0 bases and J 0 bases, leaving 8 bases between the germline ends. The chain recombines TRBV4-2 with TRBJ2-2, with D possibly matching TRBD2 (5 bases). The sequenced sample was blood, either unsorted or a sorted T cell fraction (not recorded which). This receptor was identified in a male donor with ankylosing spondylitis. The CDR3 coding sequence is TGTGCCAGCAGCCAAGATTACGGGACGAACACCGGGGAGCTGTTTTTT. This encodes CASSQDYGTNTGELFF.